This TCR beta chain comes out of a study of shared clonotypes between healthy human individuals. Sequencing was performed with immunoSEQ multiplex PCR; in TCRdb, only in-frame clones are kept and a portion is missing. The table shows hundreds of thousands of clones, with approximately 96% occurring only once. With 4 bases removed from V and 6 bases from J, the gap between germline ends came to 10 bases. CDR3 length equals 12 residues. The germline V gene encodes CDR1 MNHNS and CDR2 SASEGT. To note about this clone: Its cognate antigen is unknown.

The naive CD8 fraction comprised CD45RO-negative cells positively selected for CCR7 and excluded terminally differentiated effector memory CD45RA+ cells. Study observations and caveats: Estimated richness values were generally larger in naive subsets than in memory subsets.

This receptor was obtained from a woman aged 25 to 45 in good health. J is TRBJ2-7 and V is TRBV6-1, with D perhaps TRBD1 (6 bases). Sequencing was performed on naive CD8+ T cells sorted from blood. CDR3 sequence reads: CASSGGRSEQYF. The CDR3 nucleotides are TGTGCCAGCAGTGGGGGGCGATCCGAGCAGTACTTC.